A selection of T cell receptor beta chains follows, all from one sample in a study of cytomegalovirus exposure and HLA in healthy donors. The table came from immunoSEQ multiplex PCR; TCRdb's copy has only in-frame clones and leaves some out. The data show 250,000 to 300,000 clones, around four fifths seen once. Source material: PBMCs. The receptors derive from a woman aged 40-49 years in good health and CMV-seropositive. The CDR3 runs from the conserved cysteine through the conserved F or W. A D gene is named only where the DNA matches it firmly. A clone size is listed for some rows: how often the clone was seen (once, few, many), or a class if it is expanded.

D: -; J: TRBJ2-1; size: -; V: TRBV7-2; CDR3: CASSQESDRRNEEFF; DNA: TGTGCCAGCAGCCAGGAATCGGACAGAAGAAACGAGGAGTTCTTC
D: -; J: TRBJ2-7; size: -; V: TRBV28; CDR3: CASNSYRQTSYEQYF; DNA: TGTGCCAGCAACTCTTACAGACAGACATCCTACGAGCAGTACTTC
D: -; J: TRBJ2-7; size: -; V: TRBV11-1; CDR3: CASSLAVQGRTYEQYF; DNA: TGTGCCAGCAGCTTAGCGGTGCAGGGAAGGACCTACGAGCAGTACTTC
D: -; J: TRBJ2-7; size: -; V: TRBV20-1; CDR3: CSAGEPYEQYF; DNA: TGCAGTGCCGGGGAACCCTACGAGCAGTACTTC
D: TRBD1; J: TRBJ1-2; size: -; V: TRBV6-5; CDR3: CASSYIQRQGGYGYTF; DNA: TGTGCCAGCAGTTATATCCAGCGACAGGGAGGCTATGGCTACACCTTC
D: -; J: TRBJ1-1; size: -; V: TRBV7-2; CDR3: CASRGRGAHIGEAFF; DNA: TGTGCCAGCAGGGGGAGGGGAGCGCACATTGGTGAAGCTTTCTTT
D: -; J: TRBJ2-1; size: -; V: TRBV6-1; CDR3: CASSELTVLYEQFF; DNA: TGTGCCAGCAGTGAATTAACGGTCTTGTATGAGCAGTTCTTC
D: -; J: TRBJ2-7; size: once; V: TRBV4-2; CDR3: CASSQDLGLNTYF; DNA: TGTGCCAGCAGCCAAGATCTCGGACTAAACACTTACTTC
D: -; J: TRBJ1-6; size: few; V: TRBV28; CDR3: CASSPTGDNSPLHF; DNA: TGTGCCAGCAGTCCGACAGGAGATAATTCACCCCTCCACTTT
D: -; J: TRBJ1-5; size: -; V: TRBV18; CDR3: CASSPLGQPQHF; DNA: TGTGCCAGCTCACCACTCGGTCAGCCCCAGCATTTT
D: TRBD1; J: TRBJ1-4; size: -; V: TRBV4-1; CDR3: CASSQDWAGGALYEKLFF; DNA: TGCGCCAGCAGCCAAGATTGGGCAGGGGGCGCGTTGTATGAAAAACTGTTTTTT
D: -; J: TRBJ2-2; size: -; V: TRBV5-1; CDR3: CASGHPNTGELFF; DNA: TGCGCCAGTGGACACCCGAACACCGGGGAGCTGTTTTTT
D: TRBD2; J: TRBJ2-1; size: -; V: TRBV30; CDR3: CAWSPPSGTVSYNEQFF; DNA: TGTGCCTGGAGTCCACCTAGCGGGACCGTCTCCTACAATGAGCAGTTCTTC
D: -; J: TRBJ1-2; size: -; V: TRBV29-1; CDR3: CSVEQGFYNYGYTF; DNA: TGCAGCGTGGAACAGGGATTCTACAACTATGGCTACACCTTC
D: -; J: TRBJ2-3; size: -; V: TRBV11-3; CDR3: CASSAVRATSSTDTQYF; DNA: TGTGCCAGCAGCGCCGTGAGGGCTACCTCTAGCACAGATACGCAGTATTTT
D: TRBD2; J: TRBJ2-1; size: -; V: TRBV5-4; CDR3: CASQSPYREGSYNEQFF; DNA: TGTGCCAGCCAGTCCCCCTACCGGGAGGGGTCCTACAATGAGCAGTTCTTC
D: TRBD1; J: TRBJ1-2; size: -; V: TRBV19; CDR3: CASSIPGQENYGYTF; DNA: TGTGCCAGTAGTATTCCGGGACAGGAAAACTATGGCTACACCTTC
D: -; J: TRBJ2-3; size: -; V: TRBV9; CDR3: CASSPRAGYTDTQYF; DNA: TGTGCCAGCAGCCCTCGCGCGGGGTACACAGATACGCAGTATTTT
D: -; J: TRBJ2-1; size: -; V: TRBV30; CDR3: CAWNGGRDNEQFF; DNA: TGTGCCTGGAATGGTGGCCGGGACAATGAGCAGTTCTTC
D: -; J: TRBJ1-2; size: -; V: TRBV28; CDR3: CAGGRNGGYTF; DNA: TGTGCCGGGGGGAGGAACGGTGGCTACACCTTC
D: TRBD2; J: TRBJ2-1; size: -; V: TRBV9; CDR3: CASSYLAGYGDEQFF; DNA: TGTGCCAGCAGCTACCTAGCGGGATATGGCGATGAGCAGTTCTTC
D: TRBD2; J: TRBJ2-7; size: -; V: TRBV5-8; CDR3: CASSPGGGNSYEQYF; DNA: TGTGCCAGCAGTCCCGGGGGGGGGAATTCCTACGAGCAGTACTTC
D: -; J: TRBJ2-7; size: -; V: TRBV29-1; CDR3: CSVQGSETSYEQYF; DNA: TGCAGCGTGCAGGGGTCTGAAACCTCCTACGAGCAGTACTTC
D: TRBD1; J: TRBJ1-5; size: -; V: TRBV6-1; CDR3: CASRHRGHQPQHF; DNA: TGTGCCAGCAGGCACAGGGGTCATCAGCCCCAGCATTTT
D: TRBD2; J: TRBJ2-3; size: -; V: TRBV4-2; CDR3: CASSPDSGGLGDTQYF; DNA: TGTGCCAGCAGCCCCGATTCGGGGGGGTTGGGAGATACGCAGTATTTT
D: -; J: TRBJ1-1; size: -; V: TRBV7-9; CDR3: CASSLSPSVRVNTEAFF; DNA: TGTGCCAGCAGCTTAAGTCCCTCGGTCCGGGTGAACACTGAAGCTTTCTTT
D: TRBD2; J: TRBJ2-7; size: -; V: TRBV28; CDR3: CASSLLGAGVVSYEQYF; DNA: TGTGCCAGCAGTTTATTAGGAGCGGGAGTAGTTAGCTACGAGCAGTACTTC
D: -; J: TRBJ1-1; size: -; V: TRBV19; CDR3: CASRSTLRMNTEAFF; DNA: TGTGCCAGCAGATCGACGCTGAGGATGAACACTGAAGCTTTCTTT
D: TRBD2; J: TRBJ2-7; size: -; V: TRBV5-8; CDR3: CASSLVRGSEQYF; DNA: TGTGCCAGCAGCTTGGTACGCGGGAGCGAGCAGTACTTC
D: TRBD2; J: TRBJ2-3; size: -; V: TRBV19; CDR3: CASSIGTSVRTDTQYF; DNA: TGTGCCAGTAGTATAGGGACTAGCGTGCGCACAGATACGCAGTATTTT
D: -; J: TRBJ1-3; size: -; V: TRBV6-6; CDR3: CASSYSTGIVNTIYF; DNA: TGTGCCAGCAGTTACTCAACAGGGATTGTTAACACCATATATTTT
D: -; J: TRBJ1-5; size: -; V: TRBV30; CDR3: CAWSVRGNQPQHF; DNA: TGTGCCTGGAGTGTACGAGGGAATCAGCCCCAGCATTTT
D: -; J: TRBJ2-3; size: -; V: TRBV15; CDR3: CATSRIDPVSADTQYF; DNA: TGTGCCACCAGCAGAATTGACCCCGTGAGCGCAGATACGCAGTATTTT
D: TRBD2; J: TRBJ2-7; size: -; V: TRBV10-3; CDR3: CAISGGGEQYF; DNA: TGTGCCATCAGTGGCGGGGGCGAGCAGTACTTC
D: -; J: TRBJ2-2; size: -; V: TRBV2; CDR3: CASSRDTGAFTGELFF; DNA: TGTGCCAGCAGTCGAGATACGGGAGCTTTCACCGGGGAGCTGTTTTTT
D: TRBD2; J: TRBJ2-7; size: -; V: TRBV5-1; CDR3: CASSLSAGGGYEQYF; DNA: TGCGCCAGCAGCTTGTCGGCGGGAGGGGGGTACGAGCAGTACTTC
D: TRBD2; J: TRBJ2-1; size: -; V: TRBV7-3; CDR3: CASSLSGEREGFNEQFF; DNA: TGTGCCAGCAGCTTATCGGGGGAGCGGGAGGGCTTCAATGAGCAGTTCTTC
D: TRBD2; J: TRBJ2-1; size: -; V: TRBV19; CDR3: CASGASGRNEQFF; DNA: TGTGCCAGTGGTGCTAGCGGGAGAAATGAGCAGTTCTTC
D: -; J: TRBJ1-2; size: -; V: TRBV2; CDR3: CASRGTGNGLYGYTF; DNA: TGTGCCAGCAGGGGAACCGGGAACGGCCTCTATGGCTACACCTTC
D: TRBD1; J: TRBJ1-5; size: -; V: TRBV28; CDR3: CASSSGQGSNQPQHF; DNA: TGTGCCAGCAGTAGCGGACAGGGGAGCAATCAGCCCCAGCATTTT
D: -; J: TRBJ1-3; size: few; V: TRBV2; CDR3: CASSENTGSGNTIYF; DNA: TGTGCCAGCAGTGAAAATACAGGCTCTGGAAACACCATATATTTT
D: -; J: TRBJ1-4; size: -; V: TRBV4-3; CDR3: CASSQDTGGNEKLFF; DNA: TGCGCCAGCAGCCAAGATACGGGGGGGAATGAAAAACTGTTTTTT
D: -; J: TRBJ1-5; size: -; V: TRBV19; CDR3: CASSIEGRVSNQPQHF; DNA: TGTGCCAGTAGTATAGAGGGCAGGGTTAGCAATCAGCCCCAGCATTTT
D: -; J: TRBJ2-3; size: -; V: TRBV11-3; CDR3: CASSLDKRDTQYF; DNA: TGTGCCAGCAGCTTAGATAAGAGGGATACGCAGTATTTT
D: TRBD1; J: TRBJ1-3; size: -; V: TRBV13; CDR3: CASSLLTGEAIGSGNTIYF; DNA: TGTGCCAGCAGCCTGTTGACAGGGGAAGCGATCGGGTCTGGAAACACCATATATTTT
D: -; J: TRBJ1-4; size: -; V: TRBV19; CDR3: CASSIQGTVEKLFF; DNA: TGTGCCAGTAGTATTCAGGGGACGGTCGAAAAACTGTTTTTT
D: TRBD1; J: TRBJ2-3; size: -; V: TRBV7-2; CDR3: CASAGGQGVQRTQYF; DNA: TGTGCCAGCGCCGGGGGACAGGGGGTCCAACGTACGCAGTATTTT
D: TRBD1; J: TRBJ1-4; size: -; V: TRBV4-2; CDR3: CASSQGVDRAANEKLFF; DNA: TGTGCCAGCAGCCAAGGGGTGGACAGGGCAGCTAATGAAAAACTGTTTTTT
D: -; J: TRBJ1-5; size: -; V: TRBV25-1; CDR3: CASSEQGTSNQPQHF; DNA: TGTGCCAGCAGTGAACAGGGGACTAGCAATCAGCCCCAGCATTTT
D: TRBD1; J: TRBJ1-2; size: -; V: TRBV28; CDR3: CASSIPGQGRGYTF; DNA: TGTGCCAGCAGCATTCCCGGACAGGGGCGGGGCTACACCTTC
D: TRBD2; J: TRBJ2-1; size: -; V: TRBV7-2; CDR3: CASSRGLAANEQFF; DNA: TGTGCCAGCAGCCGCGGCCTAGCGGCCAATGAGCAGTTCTTC
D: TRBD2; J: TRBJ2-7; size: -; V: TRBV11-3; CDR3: CASSPPTSREDEQYF; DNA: TGTGCCAGCAGCCCCCCGACTAGCCGGGAGGACGAGCAGTACTTC
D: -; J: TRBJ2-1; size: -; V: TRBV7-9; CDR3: CASSLVRGEQFF; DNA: TGTGCCAGCAGCTTAGTGCGTGGTGAGCAGTTCTTC
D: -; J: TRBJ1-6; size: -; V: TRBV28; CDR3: CASSSPGTPLHF; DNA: TGTGCCAGCAGCTCCCCGGGTACACCCCTCCACTTT